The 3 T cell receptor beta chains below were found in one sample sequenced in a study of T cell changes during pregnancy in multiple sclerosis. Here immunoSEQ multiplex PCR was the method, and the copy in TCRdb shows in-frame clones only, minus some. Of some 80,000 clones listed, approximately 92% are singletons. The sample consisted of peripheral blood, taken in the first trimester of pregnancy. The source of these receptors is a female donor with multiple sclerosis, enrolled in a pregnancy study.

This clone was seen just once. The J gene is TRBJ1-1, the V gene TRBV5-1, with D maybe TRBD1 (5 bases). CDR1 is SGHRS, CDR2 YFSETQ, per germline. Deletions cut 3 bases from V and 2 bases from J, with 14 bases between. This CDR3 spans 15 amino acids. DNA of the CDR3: TGCGCCAGCAGCTCTTTGACAGACGTTAACACTGAAGCTTTCTTT. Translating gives CASSSLTDVNTEAFF.

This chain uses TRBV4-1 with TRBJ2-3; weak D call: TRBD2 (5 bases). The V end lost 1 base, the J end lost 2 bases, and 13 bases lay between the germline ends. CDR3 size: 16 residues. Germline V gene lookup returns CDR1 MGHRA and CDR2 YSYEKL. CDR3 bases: TGCGCCAGCAGCCAAGGGCAGGCGACTAACACAGATACGCAGTATTTT. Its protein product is CASSQGQATNTDTQYF.

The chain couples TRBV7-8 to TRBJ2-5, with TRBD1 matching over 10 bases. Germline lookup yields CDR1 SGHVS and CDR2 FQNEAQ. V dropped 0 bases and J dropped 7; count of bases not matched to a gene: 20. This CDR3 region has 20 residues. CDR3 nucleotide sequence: TGTGCCAGCAGCTTAGCGGGGGACAGGGGAAAAACTCTACCTCCGGGGACCCAGTACTTC. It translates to CASSLAGDRGKTLPPGTQYF.